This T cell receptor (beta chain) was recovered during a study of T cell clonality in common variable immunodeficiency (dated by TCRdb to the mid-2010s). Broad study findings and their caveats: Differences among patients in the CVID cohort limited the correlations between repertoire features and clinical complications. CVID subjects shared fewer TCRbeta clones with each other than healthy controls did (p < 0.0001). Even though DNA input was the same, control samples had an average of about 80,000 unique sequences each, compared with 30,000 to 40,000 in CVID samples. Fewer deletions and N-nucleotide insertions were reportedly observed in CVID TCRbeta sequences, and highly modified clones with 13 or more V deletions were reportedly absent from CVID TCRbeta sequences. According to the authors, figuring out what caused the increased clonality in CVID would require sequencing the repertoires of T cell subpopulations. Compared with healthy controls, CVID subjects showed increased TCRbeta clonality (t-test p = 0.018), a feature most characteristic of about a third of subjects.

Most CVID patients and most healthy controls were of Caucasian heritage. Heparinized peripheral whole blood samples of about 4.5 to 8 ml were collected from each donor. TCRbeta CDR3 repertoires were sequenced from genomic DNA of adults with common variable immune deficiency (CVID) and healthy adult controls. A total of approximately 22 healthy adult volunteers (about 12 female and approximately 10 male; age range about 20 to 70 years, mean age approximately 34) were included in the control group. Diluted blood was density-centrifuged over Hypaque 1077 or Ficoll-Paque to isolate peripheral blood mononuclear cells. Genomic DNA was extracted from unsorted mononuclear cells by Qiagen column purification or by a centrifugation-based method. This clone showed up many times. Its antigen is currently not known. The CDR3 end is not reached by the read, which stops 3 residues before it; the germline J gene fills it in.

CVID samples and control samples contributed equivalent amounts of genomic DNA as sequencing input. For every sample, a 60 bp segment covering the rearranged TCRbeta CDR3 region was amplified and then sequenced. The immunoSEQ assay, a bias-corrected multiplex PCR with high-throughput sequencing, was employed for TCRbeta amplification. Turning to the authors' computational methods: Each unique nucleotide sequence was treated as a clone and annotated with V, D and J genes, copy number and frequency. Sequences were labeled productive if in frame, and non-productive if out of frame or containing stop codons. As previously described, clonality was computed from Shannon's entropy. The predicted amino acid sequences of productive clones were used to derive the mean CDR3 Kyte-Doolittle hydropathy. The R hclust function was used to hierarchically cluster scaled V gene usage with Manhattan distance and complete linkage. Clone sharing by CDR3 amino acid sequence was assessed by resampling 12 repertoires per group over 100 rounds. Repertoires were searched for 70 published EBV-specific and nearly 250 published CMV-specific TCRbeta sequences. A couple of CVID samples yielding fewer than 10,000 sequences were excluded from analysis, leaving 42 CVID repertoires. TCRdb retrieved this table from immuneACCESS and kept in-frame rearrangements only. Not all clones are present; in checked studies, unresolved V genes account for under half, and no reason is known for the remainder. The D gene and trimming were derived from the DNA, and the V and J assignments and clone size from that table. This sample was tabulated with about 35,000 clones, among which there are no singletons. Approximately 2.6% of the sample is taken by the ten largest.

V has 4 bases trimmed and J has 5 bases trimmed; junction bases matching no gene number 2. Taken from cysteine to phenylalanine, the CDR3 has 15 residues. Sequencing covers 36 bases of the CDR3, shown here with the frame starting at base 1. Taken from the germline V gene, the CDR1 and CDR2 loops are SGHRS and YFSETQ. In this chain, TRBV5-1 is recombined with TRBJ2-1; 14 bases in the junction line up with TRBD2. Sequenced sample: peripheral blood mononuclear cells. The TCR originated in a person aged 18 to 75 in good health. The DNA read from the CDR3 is TGCGCCAGCAGCCCGGGACTAGCGGGAGACAATGAG. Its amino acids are CASSPGLAGDNE. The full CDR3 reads CASSPGLAGDNEQFF. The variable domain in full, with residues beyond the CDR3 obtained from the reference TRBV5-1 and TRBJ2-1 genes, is KAGVTQTPRYLIKTRGQQVTLSCSPISGHRSVSWYQQTPGQGLQFLFEYFSETQRNKGNFPGRFSGRQFSNSRSEMNVSTLELGDSALYLCASSPGLAGDNEQFFGPGTRLTVL.